This passage covers 20 T cell receptor beta chains from one sample sequenced in a study of cytomegalovirus exposure and HLA in healthy donors. Use of 60 Vbeta and 13 Jbeta primers characterized the PCR. Measured with immunoSEQ multiplex PCR; TCRdb has only the in-frame clones, and not every one. The table lists approximately 100,000 clones, 80% to 90% of them singletons. The sequencing input was PBMCs. Every receptor here comes from a man aged 50 or older in good health and CMV-seronegative.

The genes are TRBV19 and TRBJ2-5; D perhaps matches TRBD2 (5 bases). The V end was cut by 3 bases, the J end by 7 bases, with 6 bases between. The CDR3 totals 11 residues. Germline CDR1 LNHDA, CDR2 SQIVND (reference sequence). In DNA form, the CDR3 reads TGTGCCAGTAGTATCGGGGTGACCCAGTACTTC. The encoded protein is CASSIGVTQYF.

The genes are TRBV5-5 and TRBJ1-4, with 8 bases matching TRBD1. Germline V gene lookup returns CDR1 SGHKS and CDR2 YYEKEE (reference sequence). Trimming at V came to 3 bases and at J to 0 bases, leaving 1 base not matched to a gene. This CDR3 region has 15 residues. The CDR3 DNA sequence: TGTGCCAGCAGCTGGGGACAGGCAACTAATGAAAAACTGTTTTTT. Translated: CASSWGQATNEKLFF. The full variable domain, in which reference TRBV5-5 and TRBJ1-4 provide the parts outside the CDR3, is DAGVTQSPTHLIKTRGQQVTLRCSPISGHKSVSWYQQVLGQGPQFIFQYYEKEERGRGNFPDRFSARQFPNYSSELNVNALLLGDSALYLCASSWGQATNEKLFFGSGTQLSVL.

As regards this clone: A read error may account for a junction end that differs from germline. This chain links TRBV2 with TRBJ1-2; 9 positions agree with TRBD1. Germline CDR1 is SNHLY and CDR2 is FYNNEI. The CDR3 spans 14 residues. The CDR3 DNA is TGTGCCAGCAGTGAGGGGACAGGGCATTATGGCTACATCTTC. Translated: CASSEGTGHYGYIF.

The chain couples TRBV11-3 to TRBJ2-2, with a possible D match to TRBD2 (6 bases). V lost 5 bases and J 5 bases, leaving 21 bases between the germline ends. Per germline, CDR1 SGHNT and CDR2 YENEEA. The CDR3 covers 17 residues. The CDR3: CASSPPGSRGGTGELFF. The CDR3 DNA reads TGTGCCAGCAGCCCGCCGGGAAGTAGGGGAGGTACCGGGGAGCTGTTTTTT.

This sequence joins TRBV9 and TRBJ1-2; D perhaps matches TRBD1 (5 bases). Germline loops: CDR1 SGDLS, CDR2 YYNGEE. This CDR3 is built from 16 residues. V was trimmed by 3 bases and J by 5 bases, leaving 20 bases between them. CDR3 sequence reads: CASSARDNRGTYGYTF. The CDR3 DNA is TGTGCCAGCAGCGCCCGGGATAACAGAGGGACTTATGGCTACACCTTC.

This rearrangement joins TRBV15 to TRBJ1-1, with TRBD1 identical over 10 bases. Trimming removed 1 base from V and 3 bases from J; junction bases left unmatched: 2. Looked up from germline, CDR1 is LNHNV and CDR2 is YYDKDF (reference sequence). This CDR3 is 15 amino acids long. CDR3 in DNA: TGTGCCACCAGCAGAGGACAGGGGGCGGACACTGAAGCTTTCTTT. Amino acids: CATSRGQGADTEAFF.

The rearrangement links TRBV10-1 to TRBJ2-2; possibly TRBD2 for D (7 bases). Germline V gives CDR1 WNHNN, CDR2 SYGVQD (reference sequence). This CDR3 is 16 amino acids long. V dropped 2 bases and J dropped 4 bases, with 14 bases sitting between them. The CDR3 region has the DNA TGCGCCAGCAGTGAGGTAGGGGGAGGGGGCACCGGGGAGCTGTTTTTT. Its protein is CASSEVGGGGTGELFF.

This clone showed up just once. The V call is TRBV7-8, the J call TRBJ1-6, with a possible D match to TRBD1 (6 bases). The CDR3 contains 15 residues. The V gene lost 3 bases and the J gene lost 5 bases, with 11 bases spanning the gap. Germline-derived CDR1 and CDR2 are SGHVS and FQNEAQ. CDR3 nucleotide sequence: TGTGCCAGCAGCTTCGCAGGGGAAGATAATTCACCCCTCCACTTT. Translation: CASSFAGEDNSPLHF.

This clone was counted a single time. The rearrangement links TRBV5-1 to TRBJ2-3, with TRBD2 matching over 7 bases. CDR1 and CDR2 from the germline V gene are SGHRS and YFSETQ. V trimming: 0 bases; J trimming: 3 bases; junction bases outside the gene matches: 4. This CDR3 region has 15 residues. For the CDR3, the DNA is TGCGCCAGCAGCTTGGTGGCTAGCGGAACAGATACGCAGTATTTT. It encodes CASSLVASGTDTQYF.

The V gene is TRBV9, the J gene TRBJ2-2, with D maybe TRBD1 (6 bases). CDR3 size: 17 residues. Trimming pared 1 base from V and 4 bases from J, leaving 17 bases between. CDR1 and CDR2 (germline): SGDLS, YYNGEE. The CDR3 DNA sequence: TGTGCCAGCAGCGTACGAGTGGGGGCGATAAGCACCGGGGAGCTGTTTTTT. Translated, it gives CASSVRVGAISTGELFF.

V gene TRBV19 combines with J gene TRBJ1-2; 7 nucleotides match TRBD1. With V trimmed by 7 bases and J by 2 bases, 13 bases remained unmatched. CDR3 length equals 16 residues. The germline V gene has CDR1 LNHDA and CDR2 SQIVND (reference sequence). The CDR3 loop is CASKTGTAIGNYGYTF. For the CDR3, the DNA is TGTGCCAGTAAGACAGGGACGGCTATTGGGAACTATGGCTACACCTTC.

The rearrangement uses TRBV5-1 and TRBJ1-1, with 7 bases that match TRBD1. Trimming cost V 0 bases and J 1 base; bases outside gene matches: 6. This CDR3 region has 16 residues. From germline, CDR1 is SGHRS and CDR2 YFSETQ. Here the CDR3 DNA reads TGCGCCAGCAGCTTGGGACAGGGTGGAGGGAACACTGAAGCTTTCTTT. The encoded protein is CASSLGQGGGNTEAFF.

In this sample, this clone turned up once. The chain carries TRBV4-3 and TRBJ2-7; tentatively, D is TRBD2 (5 bases). Trimming removed 2 bases at V and 0 bases at J, with 14 bases between. Looked up from germline, CDR1 is LGHNA and CDR2 is YSLEER. This CDR3 is 16 amino acids long. The CDR3 protein is CASSQSAVPSSYEQYF. The CDR3 region has the DNA TGCGCCAGCAGCCAATCAGCGGTTCCCTCCTCCTACGAGCAGTACTTC.

The rearrangement joins TRBV6-4 to TRBJ2-5; no firm D call. The CDR3 length is 15 residues. V lost 1 base and J lost 4, with 13 bases in between. Germline CDR1 reads MRHNA; CDR2 reads SNTAGT. Here the CDR3 DNA reads TGTGCCAGCAGTGACTACTGTAGAGAGGCAGAGACCCAGTACTTC. Translated: CASSDYCREAETQYF.

The chain employs TRBV5-1 and TRBJ2-5; tentative D call: TRBD1 (5 bases). Trimming pared 2 bases from V and 3 bases from J, leaving 5 bases between. The germline V gene has CDR1 SGHRS and CDR2 YFSETQ. This CDR3 comprises 12 residues. The CDR3 loop is CASSLGEETQYF. DNA of the CDR3: TGCGCCAGCAGCTTAGGGGAAGAGACCCAGTACTTC. The variable domain in full, with the rest retrieved from reference TRBV5-1 and TRBJ2-5, is KAGVTQTPRYLIKTRGQQVTLSCSPISGHRSVSWYQQTPGQGLQFLFEYFSETQRNKGNFPGRFSGRQFSNSRSEMNVSTLELGDSALYLCASSLGEETQYFGPGTRLLVL.

Only a few counts were recorded for this clone. This sequence joins TRBV4-1 and TRBJ2-1; the D gene is possibly TRBD2 (7 bases). The CDR3 has 16 amino acids. V lost 4 bases, J lost 3 bases, and 16 bases lay in between. Germline V lookup: CDR1 MGHRA, CDR2 YSYEKL. CDR3 in amino acids: CASSRGGVGFYNEQFF. Here the CDR3 DNA reads TGCGCCAGCAGCCGGGGGGGCGTGGGCTTCTACAATGAGCAGTTCTTC.

The chain carries TRBV19 and TRBJ1-1; tentative D call: TRBD1 (5 bases). The CDR3 length is 19 residues. Trimming shortened V by 2 bases and J by 6 bases, and 28 bases separated the two germline ends. Germline CDR1 reads LNHDA; CDR2 reads SQIVND (reference sequence). CDR3 region: CASSIIGLIARERGAEAFF. The CDR3 DNA is TGTGCCAGTAGTATAATAGGATTGATCGCCAGGGAGCGGGGAGCTGAAGCTTTCTTT. Combining the CDR3 with reference TRBV19 and TRBJ1-1 gives the whole variable domain DGGITQSPKYLFRKEGQNVTLSCEQNLNHDAMYWYRQDPGQGLRLIYYSQIVNDFQKGDIAEGYSVSREKKESFPLTVTSAQKNPTAFYLCASSIIGLIARERGAEAFFGQGTRLTVV.

The chain links TRBV6-5 to TRBJ2-5, with D maybe TRBD1 (6 bases). CDR1 MNHEY and CDR2 SVGAGI come from the germline V gene. V lost 2 bases to trimming and J lost 5 bases, with 6 bases between them. This CDR3 comprises 12 residues. This chain's CDR3 is CASSYRGETQYF. CDR3 DNA sequence: TGTGCCAGCAGTTACAGGGGGGAGACCCAGTACTTC.

V usage is TRBV7-8 and J usage is TRBJ2-7; 11 nucleotides match TRBD2. The length of the CDR3 is 16 residues. From germline, CDR1 is SGHVS and CDR2 FQNEAQ. With V trimmed by 5 bases and J by 7 bases, 13 bases remained unmatched. CDR3 residues: CASSLLVSGGVLEQYF. The CDR3 DNA sequence: TGTGCCAGCAGCCTCCTGGTTAGCGGGGGGGTTCTGGAGCAGTACTTC.

The CDR3: CASSPSQGEGYGYTF. For the CDR3, the DNA is TGTGCCAGCTCACCCTCACAGGGTGAGGGCTATGGCTACACCTTC. V usage is TRBV18 and J usage is TRBJ1-2; tentative D call: TRBD1 (6 bases). This CDR3 is built from 15 residues. The germline V gene encodes CDR1 KGHSH and CDR2 LQKENI. Between the trimmed V and J ends, which lost 3 bases and 4 bases, there was a span of 15 bases.